This is a list of T cell receptor beta chains from one sample in a study of shared clonotypes between healthy human individuals. Libraries were prepared by immunoSEQ multiplex PCR; TCRdb keeps only in-frame clonotypes and omits some of them. The sample shows roughly 2.2 million clones, over 85% of them seen only once. Sequenced sample: naive CD4+ T cells from PBMCs. All receptors come from a man aged 18 to 30 in good health. Some clones in this sample may be carry-over from other donors' samples. CDR3s include the opening cysteine and the closing phenylalanine or tryptophan. A D gene is named only where the DNA matches it firmly. A clone size is listed for some rows: how often the clone was seen (once, few, many), or a class if it is expanded.

NA	TRBJ1-5	TRBD1	TRBV28	CASSLMTGYSNQPQHF	TGTGCCAGCAGTCTCATGACAGGGTATAGCAATCAGCCCCAGCATTTT
once	TRBJ2-6	NA	TRBV10-3	CAISRQSGANVLTF	TGTGCCATCAGTCGACAGAGTGGGGCCAACGTCCTGACTTTC
once	TRBJ2-2	NA	TRBV5-1	CASSLGDSEELFF	TGCGCCAGCAGCTTGGGTGACAGTGAGGAGCTGTTTTTT
NA	TRBJ2-2	NA	TRBV11-3	CASSTITASVGGNTGELFF	TGTGCCAGCAGTACTATTACGGCGTCTGTCGGAGGGAACACCGGGGAGCTGTTTTTT
NA	TRBJ2-5	TRBD1	TRBV18	CASSPGTGDETQYF	TGTGCCAGCTCACCAGGGACAGGGGATGAGACCCAGTACTTC
NA	TRBJ1-4	NA	TRBV4-1	CASRRATNEKLFF	TGCGCCAGCCGCCGGGCAACTAATGAAAAACTGTTTTTT
NA	TRBJ2-7	NA	TRBV6-1	CASREIGGSYEQYF	TGTGCCAGCAGGGAAATAGGGGGCTCCTACGAGCAGTACTTC
NA	TRBJ2-1	TRBD2	TRBV20-1	CSASSGTRQFF	TGCAGTGCTAGTTCCGGGACTAGGCAGTTCTTC
NA	TRBJ2-4	NA	TRBV19	CASRTASVDIQYF	TGTGCCAGCAGAACGGCTAGCGTGGATATTCAGTACTTC
NA	TRBJ2-7	NA	TRBV27	CASSLFRGSYEQYF	TGTGCCAGCAGTTTATTCCGGGGTTCCTACGAGCAGTACTTC
once	TRBJ2-2	NA	TRBV9	CASSVTGQLGTGELFF	TGTGCCAGCAGCGTCACCGGACAGTTAGGAACCGGGGAGCTGTTTTTT
NA	TRBJ2-5	NA	TRBV28	CASSSLLAGSQETQYF	TGTGCCAGCAGTTCACTACTAGCAGGAAGCCAAGAGACCCAGTACTTC
NA	TRBJ1-4	NA	TRBV21-1	CASTNREGEKLFF	TGTGCCAGCACCAACAGGGAAGGCGAAAAACTGTTTTTT
NA	TRBJ1-2	NA	TRBV7-9	CASSLGRPTYGYTF	TGTGCCAGCAGCTTAGGACGTCCAACCTATGGCTACACCTTC
NA	TRBJ1-5	TRBD1	TRBV10-3	CAIRQGGDQPQHF	TGTGCCATACGACAGGGAGGGGATCAGCCCCAGCATTTT
NA	TRBJ2-2	TRBD2	TRBV5-1	CASSLTRLAENTGELFF	TGCGCCAGCAGCTTGACAAGACTAGCGGAGAACACCGGGGAGCTGTTTTTT
NA	TRBJ1-1	TRBD1	TRBV10-3	CAIAPGQGVQNTEAFF	TGTGCCATCGCACCGGGACAGGGGGTACAGAACACTGAAGCTTTCTTT
NA	TRBJ2-7	TRBD1	TRBV6-5	CASSYSDRAAYEQYF	TGTGCCAGCAGTTACTCTGACAGGGCAGCCTACGAGCAGTACTTC
NA	TRBJ2-5	TRBD1	TRBV25-1	CASSEIGTGGETQYF	TGTGCCAGCAGTGAAATAGGGACAGGCGGAGAGACCCAGTACTTC
once	TRBJ2-3	TRBD2	TRBV2	CASSVRLAGNTDTQYF	TGTGCCAGCAGTGTAAGGCTAGCGGGAAACACAGATACGCAGTATTTT
NA	TRBJ2-4	NA	TRBV7-8	CASSQRFRGTLAKNIQYF	TGTGCCAGCAGCCAACGATTTAGAGGGACTCTAGCCAAAAACATTCAGTACTTC
NA	TRBJ2-3	NA	TRBV6-4	CASSRGLYSSTDTQYF	TGTGCCAGCAGCCGGGGACTTTACTCCAGCACAGATACGCAGTATTTT
NA	TRBJ2-3	NA	TRBV9	CASSVDLDTQYF	TGTGCCAGCAGCGTAGATTTAGATACGCAGTATTTT
NA	TRBJ1-4	NA	TRBV15	CATSRGPGDGDEKLFF	TGTGCCACCAGCAGAGGTCCAGGGGACGGCGATGAAAAACTGTTTTTT